This is a list of T cell receptor beta chains from one sample in a study of blood T cell repertoires in COVID-19. Sequenced by immunoSEQ multiplex PCR; TCRdb stores in-frame clones only, minus some. Of 130,000 or so clones listed, around nine tenths are singletons. The sequencing sample was made of peripheral blood. The receptors shown here come from a man aged 50 to 60 with active or convalescent COVID-19. The conserved cysteine and the conserved F or W are not part of the CDR3 here. The D gene is left open where the match is weak.

TRBD1	TRBV7-9	ASSSRGLGNEQF
NA	TRBV5-4	ASSAGRTMNTEAF
TRBD2	TRBV27	ASSSASPGLAGGRGTQY
TRBD2	TRBV9	ASSPSGGGAYEQY
NA	TRBV19	ASSMPGRRGGLSNQPQH
TRBD2	TRBV4-1	ASSSPGLAADTQY
TRBD1	TRBV5-6	ASSFPGQGPETQY
TRBD1	TRBV27	ASSLSYRGEKLF
NA	TRBV29-1	SVAGSTNSPLH
TRBD1	TRBV4-1	ASSPGRGVDQPQH
NA	TRBV2	ASRPGRGGYGYT
NA	TRBV2	ASSEGENQPQH
TRBD1	TRBV7-8	ASSVNRDRAETQY
TRBD2	TRBV28	ASTPGLAGVSGTDTQY
NA	TRBV6-2/TRBV6-3	ASSSSPSSYNEQF
NA	TRBV2	ASSPGLSTDTQY
NA	TRBV6-4	ASSDFSRDPHEQF
NA	TRBV30	AWSVPRSSSYNEQF
NA	TRBV15	ATSRRGALTNTIY
NA	TRBV11-2	ASSFRGAAGNTIY
NA	TRBV5-1	ASSLVGALETQY
NA	TRBV7-2	ASSLVSGTDTQY
NA	TRBV27	ASSLFAVNTDTQY
NA	TRBV5-5	ASSLRIELSYNEQF
TRBD1	TRBV10-3	ATLDRDVHGYT
TRBD1	TRBV3-1/TRBV3-2	ASSLRTGAYITSGNTIY
TRBD1	TRBV2	ASTAGGDSYEQY
TRBD2	TRBV7-8	ASSPRGGANYNEQF
NA	TRBV2	AGGLSSSGANVLT
TRBD2	TRBV4-3	ASSQVGRDAGELF
NA	TRBV10-1	ASSRGSDTEAF
TRBD2	TRBV12-5	ASGLVWERGGGTDTQY
NA	TRBV21-1	ASNRTGLSGYT
TRBD2	TRBV7-2	ASSSRTSGRGYNEQF
NA	TRBV2	ASRGGRVSGYT
NA	TRBV11-2	ASSSEGPEAF
NA	TRBV9	ASSVGFRFGQDYNSPLH
TRBD1	TRBV11-2	ASSSDRDGGYT